The 17 T cell receptor beta chains presented below share a single source sample, sequenced in a study of blood T cell repertoires in COVID-19. Measured with immunoSEQ multiplex PCR; TCRdb has only the in-frame clones, and not every one. This sample carries roughly 220,000 clones, roughly 84% of them seen once, and the ten largest clones take 2.9%. Sequencing was done on a sample of peripheral blood. The receptor source for this set is a man aged 45-65 years who had recovered from COVID-19.

This chain uses TRBV29-1 with TRBJ2-1, with a weak D call TRBD1 (6 bases). Germline V gene lookup returns CDR1 SQVTM and CDR2 ANQGSEA. The V end lost 6 bases, the J end lost 7 bases, and 25 bases lay between the germline ends. The CDR3 is made up of 16 amino acids. The CDR3 DNA follows: TGCAGCGTGCCCCTCTTAGGGGGTCGCTACCAGAATGAGCAGTTCTTC. Translation: CSVPLLGGRYQNEQFF.

The chain is built from TRBV19 and TRBJ1-5, with D possibly being TRBD1 (6 bases). Looked up from germline, CDR1 is LNHDA and CDR2 is SQIVND (reference sequence). Trimming took 6 bases from V and 0 from J, leaving 24 bases between them. This CDR3 is built from 19 residues. This CDR3 is CASRKGEGRGRYSNQPQHF. In nucleotides, the CDR3 is TGTGCCAGTAGAAAGGGGGAAGGGCGAGGCCGTTATAGCAATCAGCCCCAGCATTTT.

This clone was detected ten times or more. The CDR3 loop reads CASSRTSDPSYNEQFF. CDR3 sequence (DNA): TGCGCCAGCAGCCGCACTAGCGACCCTTCCTACAATGAGCAGTTCTTC. The genes are TRBV4-1 and TRBJ2-1; 7 nucleotides match TRBD2. Looked up from germline, CDR1 is MGHRA and CDR2 is YSYEKL. V gave up 4 bases and J gave up 1 base; unmatched junction bases: 7. This CDR3 is built from 16 residues.

This sequence joins TRBV27 and TRBJ2-3; the D gene is possibly TRBD1 (5 bases). The CDR3 extends over 15 amino acids. V lost 9 bases and J 5 bases, leaving 21 bases between the germline ends. Looked up from germline, CDR1 is MNHEY and CDR2 is SMNVEV (reference sequence). The CDR3 loop reads CASHPWQGGGDTQYF. In nucleotides, the CDR3 is TGTGCCAGTCACCCCTGGCAGGGCGGTGGAGATACGCAGTATTTT.

This sequence joins TRBV5-1 and TRBJ1-1; D is unclear. CDR1 and CDR2 (germline): SGHRS, YFSETQ. Trimming cost V 0 bases and J 3 bases, with 15 bases left between them. The CDR3 loop spans 16 amino acids. The CDR3 loop reads CASSLEQFRLYTEAFF. CDR3 in DNA: TGCGCCAGCAGCTTGGAACAGTTTCGATTGTACACTGAAGCTTTCTTT.

J is TRBJ2-6 and V is TRBV5-1, with D possibly matching TRBD1 (5 bases). Per the germline V gene, CDR1 is SGHRS and CDR2 is YFSETQ. The CDR3 totals 17 residues. V was shortened by 1 base and J by 0 bases, with 11 bases between the two germline ends. CDR3 protein: CASSLRFDSSGANVLTF. CDR3 DNA sequence: TGCGCCAGCAGCTTGCGTTTTGACAGCTCTGGGGCCAACGTCCTGACTTTC.

This rearrangement joins TRBV11-2 to TRBJ2-7; 8 nucleotides line up with TRBD2. Trimming cost V 3 bases and J 6 bases; bases outside gene matches: 13. CDR1 is SGHAT, CDR2 FQNNGV, per germline. CDR3 length equals 16 residues. For the CDR3, the DNA is TGTGCCAGCAGCTTCGACTTAAGCGGGAGCCCTATCGAGCAGTACTTC. Encoded protein: CASSFDLSGSPIEQYF.

The chain combines TRBV2 with TRBJ2-2; 7 bases match TRBD1. Germline-derived CDR1 and CDR2 are SNHLY and FYNNEI. This CDR3 is 17 amino acids long. Trimming at V came to 4 bases and at J to 5 bases, leaving 13 bases not matched to a gene. CDR3 DNA sequence: TGTGCCAGCAGTGCGGACAGGAAACCTCGAAGGACCGGGGAGCTGTTTTTT. Residues: CASSADRKPRRTGELFF.

DNA for the CDR3: TGTGCCACCAGCAGAGATGTTGGACTAGCGGGAAGAAGGGGCAATGAGCAGTTCTTC. This gives the protein CATSRDVGLAGRRGNEQFF. The V gene is TRBV15, the J gene TRBJ2-1; 12 bases map to TRBD2. The germline CDR1 and CDR2 sequences are LNHNV and YYDKDF (reference sequence). J gave up 6 bases and V 0 bases, and 12 bases lay outside the gene matches. The CDR3 is 19 residues long.

This rearrangement joins TRBV28 to TRBJ2-7; a possible D gene is TRBD2 (5 bases). Germline CDR1 MDHEN, CDR2 SYDVKM. This CDR3 spans 12 amino acids. Trimming shortened V by 7 bases and J by 1 base, and 8 bases separated the two germline ends. CDR3 sequence: CASMRESYEQYF. The CDR3, as DNA: TGTGCCAGCATGAGGGAGTCCTACGAGCAGTACTTC. Looking up the rest from reference TRBV28 and TRBJ2-7 gives the full variable domain: DVKVTQSSRYLVKRTGEKVFLECVQDMDHENMFWYRQDPGLGLRLIYFSYDVKMKEKGDIPEGYSVSREKKERFSLILESASTNQTSMYLCASMRESYEQYFGPGTRLTVT.

The chain employs TRBV19 and TRBJ1-1, with D hard to call. Germline lookup yields CDR1 LNHDA and CDR2 SQIVND (reference sequence). Trimming shortened V by 7 bases and J by 3 bases, and 15 bases separated the two germline ends. The CDR3 is made up of 14 amino acids. CDR3 region: CASNTFGGYTEAFF. CDR3 nucleotides: TGTGCCAGTAACACGTTCGGCGGGTACACTGAAGCTTTCTTT. Full variable domain (rest looked up from reference TRBV19 and TRBJ1-1): DGGITQSPKYLFRKEGQNVTLSCEQNLNHDAMYWYRQDPGQGLRLIYYSQIVNDFQKGDIAEGYSVSREKKESFPLTVTSAQKNPTAFYLCASNTFGGYTEAFFGQGTRLTVV.

This clone occurred once. Other DNA variants within this sample encode the same CDR3. The rearrangement joins TRBV15 to TRBJ2-1; 13 bases are shared with TRBD2. Germline V gene data show CDR1 as LNHNV and CDR2 as YYDKDF (reference sequence). The CDR3 has 16 residues. V gave up 0 bases and J gave up 6 bases; unmatched junction bases: 2. As DNA, the CDR3 is TGTGCCACCAGCAGAGAACTAGCGGGAGGGGGCAATGAGCAGTTCTTC. It encodes CATSRELAGGGNEQFF.

V usage is TRBV19 and J usage is TRBJ1-5; 8 positions match TRBD1. V shed 4 bases, J shed 3 bases, and the junction held 2 bases outside the gene matches. The CDR3 has 14 amino acids. Germline-derived CDR1 and CDR2 are LNHDA and SQIVND (reference sequence). CDR3 nucleotides: TGTGCCAGTAGTAGGGACAGGAACAATCAGCCCCAGCATTTT. Translation: CASSRDRNNQPQHF. Supplemented by reference TRBV19 and TRBJ1-5, the full variable domain reads DGGITQSPKYLFRKEGQNVTLSCEQNLNHDAMYWYRQDPGQGLRLIYYSQIVNDFQKGDIAEGYSVSREKKESFPLTVTSAQKNPTAFYLCASSRDRNNQPQHFGDGTRLSIL.

This clone was recorded once. The J gene is TRBJ2-2, the V gene TRBV27, with TRBD2 matching 12 bases. J was trimmed by 2 bases and V by 3 bases; bases with no gene match: 7. CDR3 length: 18 residues. CDR1 and CDR2 from the germline V gene are MNHEY and SMNVEV (reference sequence). The CDR3: CASSLRASGRANTGELFF. The CDR3 bases are TGTGCCAGCAGTTTGAGGGCTAGCGGGAGGGCCAACACCGGGGAGCTGTTTTTT.

The chain has TRBV19 and TRBJ1-5; TRBD1 matches at 10 bases. The CDR3 extends over 16 amino acids. V trimming: 5 bases; J trimming: 3 bases; junction bases outside the gene matches: 7. In germline, CDR1 is LNHDA, CDR2 SQIVND (reference sequence). Here the CDR3 reads CASSFYGTGDNQPQHF. The CDR3 DNA reads as TGTGCCAGTAGTTTTTACGGGACAGGGGACAATCAGCCCCAGCATTTT.

Worth noting for this clone: The same CDR3 is also encoded by other DNA sequences in this sample. The chain carries TRBV2 and TRBJ2-5; a weak D match, TRBD2 (6 bases). Trimming removed 6 bases from V and 0 bases from J, with 11 bases in between. The CDR3 runs 14 residues. Germline CDR1 is SNHLY and CDR2 is FYNNEI. DNA of the CDR3: TGTGCCAGCAGAGCGGGCCAGTACCAAGAGACCCAGTACTTC. Its protein is CASRAGQYQETQYF. Filled out from reference TRBV2 and TRBJ2-5, the complete variable domain reads EPEVTQTPSHQVTQMGQEVILRCVPISNHLYFYWYRQILGQKVEFLVSFYNNEISEKSEIFDDQFSVERPDGSNFTLKIRSTKLEDSAMYFCASRAGQYQETQYFGPGTRLLVL.

The chain carries TRBV12-5 and TRBJ2-1; D is unclear. Trimming removed 5 bases from V and 6 bases from J, with 14 bases in between. The CDR3 has 14 amino acids. Germline CDR1 is LGHNT and CDR2 is FRNRAP. CDR3 region: CASGPLGAANEQFF. The DNA of the CDR3 is TGTGCTAGTGGTCCCCTAGGCGCGGCCAATGAGCAGTTCTTC.